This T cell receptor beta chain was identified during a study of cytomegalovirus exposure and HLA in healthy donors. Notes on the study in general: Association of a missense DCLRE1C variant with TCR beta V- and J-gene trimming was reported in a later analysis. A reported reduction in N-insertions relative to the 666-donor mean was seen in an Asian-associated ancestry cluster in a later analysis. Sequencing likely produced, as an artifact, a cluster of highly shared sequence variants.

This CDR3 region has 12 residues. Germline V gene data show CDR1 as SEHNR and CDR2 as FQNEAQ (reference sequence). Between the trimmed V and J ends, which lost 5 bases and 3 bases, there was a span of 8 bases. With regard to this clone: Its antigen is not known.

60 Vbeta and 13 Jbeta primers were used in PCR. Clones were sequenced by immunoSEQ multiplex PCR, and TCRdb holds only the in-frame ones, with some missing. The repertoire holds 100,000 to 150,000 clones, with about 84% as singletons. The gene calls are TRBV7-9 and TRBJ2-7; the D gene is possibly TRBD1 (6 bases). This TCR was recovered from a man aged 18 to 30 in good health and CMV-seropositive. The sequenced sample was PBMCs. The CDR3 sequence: CASSKDSYEQYF. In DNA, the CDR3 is TGTGCCAGCAGCAAGGACAGCTACGAGCAGTACTTC.